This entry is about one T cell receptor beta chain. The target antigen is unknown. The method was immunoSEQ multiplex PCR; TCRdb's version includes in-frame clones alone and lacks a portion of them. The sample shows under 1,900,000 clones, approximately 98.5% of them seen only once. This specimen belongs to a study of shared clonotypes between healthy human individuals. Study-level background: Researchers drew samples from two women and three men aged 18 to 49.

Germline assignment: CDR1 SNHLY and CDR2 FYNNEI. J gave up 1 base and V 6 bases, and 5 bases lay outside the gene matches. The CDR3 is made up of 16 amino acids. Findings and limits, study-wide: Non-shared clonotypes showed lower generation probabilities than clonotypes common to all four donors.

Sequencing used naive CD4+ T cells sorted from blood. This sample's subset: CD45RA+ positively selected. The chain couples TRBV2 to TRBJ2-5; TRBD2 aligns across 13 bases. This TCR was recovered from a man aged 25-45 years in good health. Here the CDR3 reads CASRGLAGPIQETQYF. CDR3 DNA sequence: TGTGCCAGCAGGGGACTAGCGGGGCCCATCCAAGAGACCCAGTACTTC.